The present entry profiles one TCR beta chain with its context. Methods used by the authors: Junction-only sequences produced by ImmunoSEQ had no quality scores, so filtering differed. Generated by immunoSEQ multiplex PCR, the TCRdb table keeps only in-frame clones and is missing some. V, J and clone size were drawn from that table, and D and trimming were deduced from the DNA. The repertoire holds approximately 500,000 clones, with 75% to 85% as singletons. This entry comes from a study of shared clonotypes between healthy human individuals. Study context: Those who served as donors were a couple of women and three men between the ages of 18 and 49.

None of the donors, who were healthy HIV-negative adults, had recently had acute infections or vaccinations. The CDR3 consists of 13 residues. V dropped 7 bases and J dropped 1 base, with 9 bases sitting between them. Germline CDR1 is MNHEY and CDR2 is SMNVEV (reference sequence). The source of this sequence is a woman between 35 and 50 years old in good health. Some clones in this sample may be carry-over from other donors' samples. The sequencing input was PBMCs. The rearrangement joins TRBV27 to TRBJ2-3; no reliable D call. The CDR3 sequence is CASTPEGTDTQYF. The CDR3 nucleotides read TGTGCCAGCACCCCTGAGGGCACAGATACGCAGTATTTT.